This T cell receptor (beta chain) originates from a study of cytomegalovirus exposure and HLA in healthy donors. Overall study results and limits: Presence/absence analyses took donor sequencing depth as roughly uniform. In a later analysis, the majority of CMV-associated beta chains seemingly showed HLA restriction.

Trimming removed 6 bases at V and 0 bases at J, with 13 bases between. The germline V gene has CDR1 KGHSH and CDR2 LQKENI. CDR3 length equals 15 residues. The PCR was carried out with 60 Vbeta primers and 13 Jbeta primers. Data came from immunoSEQ multiplex PCR; TCRdb stores just in-frame clones and leaves some out. There are about 180,000 clones in the sample; 65% to 80% occur only once, and around 3.1% lies in the top ten. Remarks on this clone: The antigen remains unidentified.

The chain has TRBV18 and TRBJ2-3, with D perhaps matching TRBD2 (5 bases). The sequenced sample consisted of PBMCs. The clonotype originates from a woman between 50 and 59 years old in good health and CMV-seropositive. The CDR3 here is CASSFSGLSTDTQYF. The CDR3 bases are TGTGCCAGCTCCTTCAGTGGACTTAGCACAGATACGCAGTATTTT. Full variable domain (rest looked up from reference TRBV18 and TRBJ2-3): NAGVMQNPRHLVRRRGQEARLRCSPMKGHSHVYWYRQLPEEGLKFMVYLQKENIIDESGMPKERFSAEFPKEGPSILRIQQVVRGDSAAYFCASSFSGLSTDTQYFGPGTRLTVL.